These T cell receptor beta chains were read from a single sample in a study of Ad26.COV2.S vaccination and SARS-CoV-2 variants. Assay: immunoSEQ multiplex PCR; the TCRdb copy retains only in-frame clones and omits some. The sample has about 350,000 clones, roughly nine tenths seen once. The material was peripheral blood, obtained in a trial of Ad26.COV2.S vaccine versus placebo. These receptors were collected from a person aged 18-65 years who received the Ad26.COV2.S COVID-19 vaccine or a placebo. CDR3s include the opening cysteine and the closing phenylalanine or tryptophan. D genes are given only for firm matches. For some rows the clone size is stated as once, few or many, or as a class when expanded; others skip it.

clone size: -; D gene: -; V gene: TRBV21-1; J gene: TRBJ2-7; CDR3 DNA: TGTGCCTATCAAAGGAGGGACAGGGTGTCCCTACCCTACGAGCAGTACTTC; CDR3 protein: CAYQRRDRVSLPYEQYF
clone size: -; D gene: TRBD1; V gene: TRBV7-7; J gene: TRBJ1-2; CDR3 DNA: TGTGCTAGCAGCCCCGGGACAGGGTATCGGTTTAACTATGGCTACACCTTC; CDR3 protein: CASSPGTGYRFNYGYTF
clone size: -; D gene: -; V gene: TRBV10-1; J gene: TRBJ1-3; CDR3 DNA: TGCGCCCAAAGGGATTGGAGGGGCAGGCGATACTCTGGAAACACCATATATTTT; CDR3 protein: CAQRDWRGRRYSGNTIYF
clone size: -; D gene: -; V gene: TRBV21-1; J gene: TRBJ2-7; CDR3 DNA: TGTGCCACCTTCAGTCGGGACAGCTACGAGCAGTACTTC; CDR3 protein: CATFSRDSYEQYF
clone size: -; D gene: -; V gene: TRBV12-3/TRBV12-4; J gene: TRBJ1-1; CDR3 DNA: TGTGCCAGCGGGGGATCAGGTGAAGCTTTCTTT; CDR3 protein: CASGGSGEAFF
clone size: -; D gene: -; V gene: TRBV5-1; J gene: TRBJ1-4; CDR3 DNA: TGCGCCAGCAGCACCTTTATTGTAAGGGTCGATGAAAAACTGTTTTTT; CDR3 protein: CASSTFIVRVDEKLFF
clone size: -; D gene: -; V gene: TRBV5-1; J gene: TRBJ2-2; CDR3 DNA: TGCGCCAGCAGCTTGGGCGACACCGGGGAGCTGTTTTTT; CDR3 protein: CASSLGDTGELFF
clone size: -; D gene: -; V gene: TRBV11-3; J gene: TRBJ2-5; CDR3 DNA: TGTGCCAGCAGCCGATCAGGGGCCGGAGAGACCCAGTACTTC; CDR3 protein: CASSRSGAGETQYF
clone size: -; D gene: -; V gene: TRBV12-3/TRBV12-4; J gene: TRBJ2-5; CDR3 DNA: TGTGCCAGCAGGGGCGCCCCCCAAGAGACCCAGTACTTC; CDR3 protein: CASRGAPQETQYF
clone size: -; D gene: TRBD1; V gene: TRBV19; J gene: TRBJ1-5; CDR3 DNA: TGTGCCAGTAGTATGGGGACAGGGTCCCGAGGCCCCCAGCATTTT; CDR3 protein: CASSMGTGSRGPQHF
clone size: once; D gene: TRBD2; V gene: TRBV5-6; J gene: TRBJ2-5; CDR3 DNA: TGTGCCAGCAGCTTGGCCAGGGGACTAGCGGGGATTGAGACCCAGTACTTC; CDR3 protein: CASSLARGLAGIETQYF
clone size: -; D gene: TRBD1; V gene: TRBV5-4; J gene: TRBJ2-5; CDR3 DNA: TGTGCCAGCAGCTTGCCTAAAACAGGGGGCCAAGAGACCCAGTACTTC; CDR3 protein: CASSLPKTGGQETQYF
clone size: -; D gene: -; V gene: TRBV6-5; J gene: TRBJ2-2; CDR3 DNA: TGTGCCAGCAGTTACTCGGGGGGGGAGCTGTTTTTT; CDR3 protein: CASSYSGGELFF
clone size: -; D gene: -; V gene: TRBV7-7; J gene: TRBJ2-5; CDR3 DNA: TGTGCCAGCAGCTCGGGACTGGGGATACAAGAGACCCAGTACTTC; CDR3 protein: CASSSGLGIQETQYF
clone size: -; D gene: -; V gene: TRBV4-2; J gene: TRBJ1-4; CDR3 DNA: TGTGCCAGCAGCCAGAGCCGGGCCTCAGGGGTGGAAAAACTGTTTTTT; CDR3 protein: CASSQSRASGVEKLFF
clone size: few; D gene: -; V gene: TRBV4-2; J gene: TRBJ1-2; CDR3 DNA: TGTGCCAGCAGCCCCTCCGATGGGGGGGAGTATGGCTACACCTTC; CDR3 protein: CASSPSDGGEYGYTF
clone size: -; D gene: -; V gene: TRBV29-1; J gene: TRBJ2-7; CDR3 DNA: TGCAGCGTAATGGAAGGGCACTCCTACGAGCAGTACTTC; CDR3 protein: CSVMEGHSYEQYF
clone size: -; D gene: -; V gene: TRBV9; J gene: TRBJ1-2; CDR3 DNA: TGTGCCAGCAGCGACCTTGAGGGCTCGCCTTATGGCTACACCTTC; CDR3 protein: CASSDLEGSPYGYTF
clone size: -; D gene: -; V gene: TRBV11-3; J gene: TRBJ2-6; CDR3 DNA: TGTGCCAGCAGCCCTCTCTCTGGGGCCAACGTCCTGACTTTC; CDR3 protein: CASSPLSGANVLTF
clone size: -; D gene: -; V gene: TRBV7-6; J gene: TRBJ2-5; CDR3 DNA: TGTGCCAGCAGCTTAGGGACAGAGGAGACCCAGTACTTC; CDR3 protein: CASSLGTEETQYF
clone size: -; D gene: -; V gene: TRBV12-5; J gene: TRBJ2-5; CDR3 DNA: TGTGCTAGTGGCCCCCCGGGGTCGCCGGCAGAGACCCAGTACTTC; CDR3 protein: CASGPPGSPAETQYF
clone size: -; D gene: -; V gene: TRBV28; J gene: TRBJ2-7; CDR3 DNA: TGTGCCAGCAGTTTAAACCTTCGAGGGGGCGAGCAGTACTTC; CDR3 protein: CASSLNLRGGEQYF
clone size: -; D gene: -; V gene: TRBV6-2/TRBV6-3; J gene: TRBJ1-5; CDR3 DNA: TGTGCCAGCAGTTATCTCGGCCAGCCCCAGCATTTT; CDR3 protein: CASSYLGQPQHF
clone size: -; D gene: -; V gene: TRBV7-2; J gene: TRBJ1-5; CDR3 DNA: TGTGCCAGCAGCCCAGGGTGGATTTGGCCCCAGCATTTT; CDR3 protein: CASSPGWIWPQHF
clone size: -; D gene: -; V gene: TRBV30; J gene: TRBJ2-7; CDR3 DNA: TGTGCCTGGAGCGGCCGGGACAAGTACGAGCAGTACTTC; CDR3 protein: CAWSGRDKYEQYF
clone size: -; D gene: -; V gene: TRBV28; J gene: TRBJ2-7; CDR3 DNA: TGTGCCAGCAGTTTCTTGGGCTCCTACGAGCAGTACTTC; CDR3 protein: CASSFLGSYEQYF
clone size: -; D gene: TRBD1; V gene: TRBV5-6; J gene: TRBJ2-5; CDR3 DNA: TGTGCCAGCAGCTTGTTAAGGGGGCTCCAAGAGACCCAGTACTTC; CDR3 protein: CASSLLRGLQETQYF
clone size: -; D gene: TRBD1; V gene: TRBV2; J gene: TRBJ2-1; CDR3 DNA: TGTGCCAACATACAGGGGCCATTAAACTACAATGAGCAGTTCTTC; CDR3 protein: CANIQGPLNYNEQFF
clone size: -; D gene: -; V gene: TRBV12-3/TRBV12-4; J gene: TRBJ2-1; CDR3 DNA: TGTGCCAGCAGGAAAAGTAGGACTGAGCAGTTCTTC; CDR3 protein: CASRKSRTEQFF